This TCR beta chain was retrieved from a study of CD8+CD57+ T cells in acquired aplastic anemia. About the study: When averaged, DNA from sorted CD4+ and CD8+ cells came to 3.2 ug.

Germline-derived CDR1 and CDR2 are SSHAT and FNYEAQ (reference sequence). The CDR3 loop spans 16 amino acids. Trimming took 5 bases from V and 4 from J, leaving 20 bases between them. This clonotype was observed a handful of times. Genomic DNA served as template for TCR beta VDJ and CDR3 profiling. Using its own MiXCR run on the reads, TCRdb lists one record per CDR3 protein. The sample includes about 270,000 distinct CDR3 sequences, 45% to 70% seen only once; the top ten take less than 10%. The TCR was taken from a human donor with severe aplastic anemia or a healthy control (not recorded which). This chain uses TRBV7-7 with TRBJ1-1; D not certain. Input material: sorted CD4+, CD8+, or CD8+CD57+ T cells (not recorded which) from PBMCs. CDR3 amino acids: CASSPSPLPMATEAFF. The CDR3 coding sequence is TGTGCCAGCAGCCCTAGCCCCCTCCCAATGGCCACTGAAGCTTTCTTT. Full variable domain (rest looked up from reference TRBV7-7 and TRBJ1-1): GAGVSQSPRYKVTKRGQDVTLRCDPISSHATLYWYQQALGQGPEFLTYFNYEAQPDKSGLPSDRFSAERPEGSISTLTIQRTEQRDSAMYRCASSPSPLPMATEAFFGQGTRLTVV.